The clone carrying this TCR beta chain showed up just a few times. Antigen unknown. These data are taken from a study of T cell responses to AZD1222 COVID-19 vaccine. Study-level points and caveats: Nearly half of unique spike-specific TCRs reportedly avoided B.1.351 and B.1.1.7 mutated regions.

The data were produced by immunoSEQ multiplex PCR, yet TCRdb's version contains in-frame clones alone and is incomplete. The data show about 140,000 clones, around 90% seen once. The specimen was peripheral blood, collected on day 0 of AZD1222 vaccination. The TCR sequence derives from an adult in good health.

CDR3 sequence (DNA): TGTGCCAGCAGCCCCGGACAGCCCCTTAAGAACACTGAAGCTTTCTTT. This encodes CASSPGQPLKNTEAFF. The chain is built from TRBV5-8 and TRBJ1-1, with D possibly being TRBD1 (6 bases). The V gene lost 4 bases and the J gene lost 1 base, with 17 bases spanning the gap. The CDR3 runs 16 residues. The germline CDR1 and CDR2 sequences are SGHTS and YDEGEE.